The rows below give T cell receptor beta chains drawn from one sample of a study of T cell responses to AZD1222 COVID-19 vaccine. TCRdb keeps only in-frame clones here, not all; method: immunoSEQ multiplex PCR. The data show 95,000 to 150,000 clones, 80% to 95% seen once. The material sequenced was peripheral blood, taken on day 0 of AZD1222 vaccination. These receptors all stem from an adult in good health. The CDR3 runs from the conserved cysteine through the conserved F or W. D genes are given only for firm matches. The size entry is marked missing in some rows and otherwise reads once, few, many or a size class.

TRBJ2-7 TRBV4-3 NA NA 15 CASSHKPAGSDEQYF TGCGCCAGCAGCCATAAACCCGCCGGGAGCGACGAGCAGTACTTC
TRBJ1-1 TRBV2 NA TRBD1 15 CASAGGTGANTEAFF TGTGCCAGCGCGGGAGGGACAGGGGCGAACACTGAAGCTTTCTTT
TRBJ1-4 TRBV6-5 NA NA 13 CASSYARHEKLFF TGTGCCAGCAGTTACGCGAGACATGAAAAACTGTTTTTT
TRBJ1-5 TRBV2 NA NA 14 CASSSLYSNQPQHF TGTGCCAGCAGTTCGCTGTATAGCAATCAGCCCCAGCATTTT
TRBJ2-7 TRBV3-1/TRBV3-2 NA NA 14 CASSQLTFSYEQYF TGTGCCAGCAGCCAATTAACTTTCTCCTACGAGCAGTACTTC
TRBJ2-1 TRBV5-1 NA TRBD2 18 CASSLNMRTSGTGNEQFF TGCGCCAGCAGCTTGAATATGAGGACTAGCGGGACCGGCAATGAGCAGTTCTTC
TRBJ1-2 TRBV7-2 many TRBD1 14 CASSYTGTGSGYTF TGTGCCAGCAGCTATACCGGGACAGGGAGCGGCTACACCTTC
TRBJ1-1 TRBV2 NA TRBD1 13 CASTGQPHTEAFF TGTGCCAGCACGGGACAGCCGCACACTGAAGCTTTCTTT
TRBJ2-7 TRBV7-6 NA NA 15 CASSFSTPPFYEQYF TGTGCCAGCAGCTTTAGTACACCCCCTTTCTACGAGCAGTACTTC
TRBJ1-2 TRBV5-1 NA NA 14 CASSLGLAAAGYTF TGCGCCAGCAGCTTAGGTCTCGCAGCAGCTGGCTACACCTTC
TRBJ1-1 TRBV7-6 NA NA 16 CASSLGAKPGNTEAFF TGTGCCAGCAGCTTAGGAGCGAAGCCCGGTAACACTGAAGCTTTCTTT
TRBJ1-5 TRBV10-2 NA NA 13 CASSELSRGKKHF TGCGCCAGCAGTGAGCTAAGCCGGGGAAAAAAGCATTTT
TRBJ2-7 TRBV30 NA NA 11 CAWSRRGEQYF TGTGCCTGGAGTCGAAGGGGCGAGCAGTACTTC
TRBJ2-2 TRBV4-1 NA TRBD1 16 CASSPRTGTNTGELFF TGCGCCAGCAGCCCGAGGACAGGGACGAACACCGGGGAGCTGTTTTTT